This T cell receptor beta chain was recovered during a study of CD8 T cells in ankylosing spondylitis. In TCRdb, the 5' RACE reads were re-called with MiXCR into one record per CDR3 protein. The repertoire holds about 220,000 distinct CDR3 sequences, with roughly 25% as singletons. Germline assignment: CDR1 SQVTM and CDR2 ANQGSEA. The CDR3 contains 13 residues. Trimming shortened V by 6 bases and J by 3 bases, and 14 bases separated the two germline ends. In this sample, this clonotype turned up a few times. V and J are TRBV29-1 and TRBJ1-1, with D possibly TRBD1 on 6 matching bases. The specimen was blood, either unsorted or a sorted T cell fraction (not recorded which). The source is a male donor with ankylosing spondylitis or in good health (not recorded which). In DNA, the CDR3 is TGCAGCGTCCCAGGGGAGCGGTACACTGAAGCTTTCTTT. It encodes CSVPGERYTEAFF.